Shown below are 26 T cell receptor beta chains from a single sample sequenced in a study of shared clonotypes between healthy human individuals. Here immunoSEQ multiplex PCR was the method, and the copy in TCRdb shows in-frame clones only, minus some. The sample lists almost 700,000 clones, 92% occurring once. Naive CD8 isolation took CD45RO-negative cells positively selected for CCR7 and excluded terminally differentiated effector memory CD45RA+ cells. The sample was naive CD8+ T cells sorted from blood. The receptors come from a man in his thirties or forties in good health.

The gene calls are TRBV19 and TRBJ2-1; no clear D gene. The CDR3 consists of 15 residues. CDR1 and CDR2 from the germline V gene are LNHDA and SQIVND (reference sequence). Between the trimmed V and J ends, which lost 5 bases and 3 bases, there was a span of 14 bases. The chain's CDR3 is CASSLLVGYYNEQFF. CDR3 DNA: TGTGCCAGTAGTCTTCTAGTGGGATACTACAATGAGCAGTTCTTC.

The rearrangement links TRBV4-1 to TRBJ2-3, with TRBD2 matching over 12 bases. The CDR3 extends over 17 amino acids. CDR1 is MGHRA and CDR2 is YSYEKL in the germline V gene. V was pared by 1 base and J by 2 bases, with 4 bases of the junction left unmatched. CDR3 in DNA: TGCGCCAGCAGCCAAGGGGCTAGCGGGAGGGTCACAGATACGCAGTATTTT. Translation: CASSQGASGRVTDTQYF.

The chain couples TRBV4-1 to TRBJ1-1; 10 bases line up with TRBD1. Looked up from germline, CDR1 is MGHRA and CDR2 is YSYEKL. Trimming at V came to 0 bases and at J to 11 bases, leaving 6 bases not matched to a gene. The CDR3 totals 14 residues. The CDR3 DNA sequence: TGCGCCAGCAGCCAAGATACGGGACAGGGGATGGCTTTCTTT. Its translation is CASSQDTGQGMAFF.

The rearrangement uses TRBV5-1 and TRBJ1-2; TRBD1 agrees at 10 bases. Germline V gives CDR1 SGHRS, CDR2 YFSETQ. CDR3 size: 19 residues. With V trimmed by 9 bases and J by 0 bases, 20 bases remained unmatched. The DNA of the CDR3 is TGCGCCACCTCATCGGGCCCGGGACAGGGGACCGCAGCTAACTATGGCTACACCTTC. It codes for CATSSGPGQGTAANYGYTF.

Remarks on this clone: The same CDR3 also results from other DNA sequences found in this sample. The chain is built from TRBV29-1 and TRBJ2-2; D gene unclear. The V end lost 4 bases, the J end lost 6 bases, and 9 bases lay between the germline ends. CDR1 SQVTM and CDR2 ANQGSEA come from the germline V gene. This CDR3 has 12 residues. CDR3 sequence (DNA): TGCAGCGTTGTGGTAGCTGCCGGGGAGCTGTTTTTT. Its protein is CSVVVAAGELFF.

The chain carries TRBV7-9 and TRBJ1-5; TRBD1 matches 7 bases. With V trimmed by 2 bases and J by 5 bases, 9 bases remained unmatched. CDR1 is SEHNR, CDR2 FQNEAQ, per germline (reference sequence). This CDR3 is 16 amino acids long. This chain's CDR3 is CASSLIRTGEDQPQHF. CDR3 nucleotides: TGTGCCAGCAGCTTAATTCGTACAGGGGAGGATCAGCCCCAGCATTTT.

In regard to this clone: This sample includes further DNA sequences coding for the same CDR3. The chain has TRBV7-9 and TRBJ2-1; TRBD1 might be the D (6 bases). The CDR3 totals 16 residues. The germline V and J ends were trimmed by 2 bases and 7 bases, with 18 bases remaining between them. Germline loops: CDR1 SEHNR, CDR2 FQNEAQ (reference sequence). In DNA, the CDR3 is TGTGCCAGCAGCTTATCGATGGGTGGGGGCTGGAATGAGCAGTTCTTC. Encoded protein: CASSLSMGGGWNEQFF. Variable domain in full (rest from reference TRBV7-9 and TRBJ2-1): DTGVSQNPRHKITKRGQNVTFRCDPISEHNRLYWYRQTLGQGPEFLTYFQNEAQLEKSRLLSDRFSAERPKGSFSTLEIQRTEQGDSAMYLCASSLSMGGGWNEQFFGPGTRLTVL.

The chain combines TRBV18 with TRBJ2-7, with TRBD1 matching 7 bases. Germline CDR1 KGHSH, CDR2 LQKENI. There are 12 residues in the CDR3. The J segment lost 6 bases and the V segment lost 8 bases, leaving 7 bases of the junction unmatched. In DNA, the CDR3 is TGTGCCAGCGCAACTAGGGGGCCCGAGCAGTACTTC. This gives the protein CASATRGPEQYF.

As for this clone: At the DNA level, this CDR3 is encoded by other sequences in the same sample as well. The CDR3 nucleotides are TGTGCCAGTAGTATGGGCTTATCCTACGAGCAGTACTTC. This codes for CASSMGLSYEQYF. V is TRBV19 and J is TRBJ2-7; unclear D gene. This CDR3 is 13 amino acids long. V lost 3 bases and J 1 base, leaving 7 bases between the germline ends. Germline assignment: CDR1 LNHDA and CDR2 SQIVND (reference sequence).

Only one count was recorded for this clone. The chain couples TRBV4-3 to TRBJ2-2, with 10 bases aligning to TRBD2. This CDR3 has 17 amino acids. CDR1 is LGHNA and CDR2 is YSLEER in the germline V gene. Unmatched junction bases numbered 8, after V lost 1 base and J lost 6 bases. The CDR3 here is CASSQGLAGEGAGELFF. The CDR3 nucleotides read TGCGCCAGCAGCCAAGGGCTAGCGGGAGAGGGGGCCGGGGAGCTGTTTTTT.

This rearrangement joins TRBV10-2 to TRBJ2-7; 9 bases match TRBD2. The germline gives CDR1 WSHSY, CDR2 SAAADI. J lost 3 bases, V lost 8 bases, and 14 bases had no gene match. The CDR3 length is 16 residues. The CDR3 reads CASSGTSPSPLYEQYF. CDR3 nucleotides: TGCGCCAGCTCCGGGACTAGCCCTTCTCCTCTCTACGAGCAGTACTTC.

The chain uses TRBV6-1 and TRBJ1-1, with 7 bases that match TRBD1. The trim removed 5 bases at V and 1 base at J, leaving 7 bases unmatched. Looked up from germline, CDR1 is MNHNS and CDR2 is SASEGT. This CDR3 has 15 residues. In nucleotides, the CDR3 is TGTGCCAGCAGTAAACGGACAGGCGGGAACACTGAAGCTTTCTTT. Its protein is CASSKRTGGNTEAFF.

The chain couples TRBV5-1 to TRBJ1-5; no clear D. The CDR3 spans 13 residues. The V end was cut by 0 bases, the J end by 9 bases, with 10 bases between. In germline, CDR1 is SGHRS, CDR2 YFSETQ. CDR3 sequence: CASSLEGDRPQHF. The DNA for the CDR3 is TGCGCCAGCAGCTTGGAGGGAGATCGGCCCCAGCATTTT.

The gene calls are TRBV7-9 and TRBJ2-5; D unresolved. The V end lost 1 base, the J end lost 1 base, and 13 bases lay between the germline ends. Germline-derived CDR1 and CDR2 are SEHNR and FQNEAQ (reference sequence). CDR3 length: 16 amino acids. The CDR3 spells CASSLVGTGSQETQYF. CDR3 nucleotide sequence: TGTGCCAGCAGCTTAGTTGGTACCGGGTCCCAAGAGACCCAGTACTTC.

The CDR3 DNA sequence: TGTGCCAGCAGCGCTAGCGGGAGTGCTGTAGAGACCCAGTACTTC. Its translation is CASSASGSAVETQYF. This chain connects TRBV9 to TRBJ2-5, with 10 bases aligning to TRBD2. The CDR3 consists of 15 residues. The germline V gene has CDR1 SGDLS and CDR2 YYNGEE. V was clipped by 3 bases and J by 4 bases; unmatched bases: 6.

The CDR3 protein is CASSIGGLAGATLSEQYF. The CDR3 DNA is TGTGCCAGCAGTATAGGTGGACTAGCGGGAGCTACCTTATCCGAGCAGTACTTC. The gene calls are TRBV5-6 and TRBJ2-7, with TRBD2 identical over 13 bases. Germline CDR1 is SGHDT and CDR2 is YYEEEE. J lost 6 bases, V lost 5 bases, and 17 bases had no gene match. The CDR3 has 18 amino acids.

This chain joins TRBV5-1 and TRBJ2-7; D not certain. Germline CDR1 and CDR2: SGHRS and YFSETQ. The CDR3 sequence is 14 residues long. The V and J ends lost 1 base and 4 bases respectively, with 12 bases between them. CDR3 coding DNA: TGCGCCAGCAGCTTGTTGGTTTTTGGTTACGAGCAGTACTTC. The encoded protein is CASSLLVFGYEQYF.

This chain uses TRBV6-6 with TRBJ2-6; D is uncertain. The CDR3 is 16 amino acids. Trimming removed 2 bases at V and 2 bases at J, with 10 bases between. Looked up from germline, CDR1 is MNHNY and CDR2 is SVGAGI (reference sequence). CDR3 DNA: TGTGCCAGCAGTTACAGGGCCCGCACTGGGGCCAACGTCCTGACTTTC. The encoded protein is CASSYRARTGANVLTF.

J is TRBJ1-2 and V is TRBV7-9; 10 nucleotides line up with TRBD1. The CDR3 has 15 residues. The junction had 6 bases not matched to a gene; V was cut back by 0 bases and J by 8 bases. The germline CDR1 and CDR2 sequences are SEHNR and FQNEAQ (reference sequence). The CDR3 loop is CASSLARQGAGGYTF. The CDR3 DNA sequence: TGTGCCAGCAGCTTAGCGAGACAGGGGGCCGGAGGCTACACCTTC. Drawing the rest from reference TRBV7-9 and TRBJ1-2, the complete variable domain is DTGVSQNPRHKITKRGQNVTFRCDPISEHNRLYWYRQTLGQGPEFLTYFQNEAQLEKSRLLSDRFSAERPKGSFSTLEIQRTEQGDSAMYLCASSLARQGAGGYTFGSGTRLTVV.

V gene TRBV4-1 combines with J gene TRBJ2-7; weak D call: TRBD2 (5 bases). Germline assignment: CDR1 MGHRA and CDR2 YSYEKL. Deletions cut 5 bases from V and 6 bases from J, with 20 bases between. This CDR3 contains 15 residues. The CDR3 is CASSARVASWGEQYF. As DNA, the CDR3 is TGCGCCAGCAGCGCTCGGGTAGCGAGCTGGGGCGAGCAGTACTTC.

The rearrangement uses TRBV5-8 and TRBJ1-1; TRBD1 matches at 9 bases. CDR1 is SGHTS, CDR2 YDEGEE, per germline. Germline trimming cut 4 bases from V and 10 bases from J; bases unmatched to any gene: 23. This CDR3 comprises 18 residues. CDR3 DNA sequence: TGTGCCAGCAGCCCCACCGGGACAGGGCTCCCCAATTCTCGTGGAGCTTTCTTT. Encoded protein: CASSPTGTGLPNSRGAFF.

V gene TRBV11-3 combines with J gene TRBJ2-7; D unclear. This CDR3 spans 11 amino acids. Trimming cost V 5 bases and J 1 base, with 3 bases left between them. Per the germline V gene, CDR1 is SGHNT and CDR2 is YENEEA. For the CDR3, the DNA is TGTGCCAGCAGCGATTCCTACGAGCAGTACTTC. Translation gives CASSDSYEQYF.

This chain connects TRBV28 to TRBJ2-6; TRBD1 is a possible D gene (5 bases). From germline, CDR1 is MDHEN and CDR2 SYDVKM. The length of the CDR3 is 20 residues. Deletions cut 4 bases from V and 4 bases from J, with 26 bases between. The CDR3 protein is CASSSTTRVRALSGANVLTF. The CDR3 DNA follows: TGTGCCAGCAGTTCGACGACCAGGGTTAGGGCGCTGTCCGGGGCCAACGTCCTGACTTTC.

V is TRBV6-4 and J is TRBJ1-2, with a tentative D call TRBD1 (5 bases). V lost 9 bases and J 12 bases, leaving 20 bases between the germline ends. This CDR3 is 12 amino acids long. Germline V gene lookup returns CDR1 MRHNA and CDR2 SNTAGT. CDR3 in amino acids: CARLGLLVLHTF. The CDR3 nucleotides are TGTGCCAGGCTGGGACTCCTAGTTCTCCACACCTTC.

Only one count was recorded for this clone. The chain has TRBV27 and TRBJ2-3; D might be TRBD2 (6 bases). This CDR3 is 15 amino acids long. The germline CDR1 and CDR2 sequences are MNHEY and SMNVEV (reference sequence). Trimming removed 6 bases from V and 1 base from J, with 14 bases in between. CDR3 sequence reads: CASSWTGVGTDTQYF. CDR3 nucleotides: TGTGCCAGCAGCTGGACGGGAGTTGGCACAGATACGCAGTATTTT.

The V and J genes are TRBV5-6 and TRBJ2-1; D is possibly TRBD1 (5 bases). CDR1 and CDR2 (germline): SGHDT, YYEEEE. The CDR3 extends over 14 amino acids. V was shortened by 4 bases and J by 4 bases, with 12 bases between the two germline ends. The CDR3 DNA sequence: TGTGCCAGCAGCCTGGGGCTAAATTACAATGAGCAGTTCTTC. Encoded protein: CASSLGLNYNEQFF.